Detailed here is one T cell receptor (beta chain). The target antigen is unknown. This entry comes from a study of cytomegalovirus exposure and HLA in healthy donors. Notes on the study in general: Analysis was performed later, and it showed HLA-associated TCR beta chains to be more clonally expanded than equally common others. Links to common viral pathogens appeared, in a later analysis, for several of the most significant clusters. Compared with the roughly 700-donor mean, an Asian-associated ancestry cluster reportedly had fewer N-insertions, according to a later analysis.

PCR was performed using 60 Vbeta and 13 Jbeta primers. Methods used by the authors: There were 80 million to 95 million unique TCR beta chains by a later count, and 8.5 million to 14 million of them were shared. Method: immunoSEQ multiplex PCR; TCRdb's copy keeps in-frame clones and lacks some. The V and J calls and clone size are taken from that table; D and trimming were inferred from the DNA. Of approximately 150,000 clones in the sample, 72% were seen once. The CDR3 spans 13 residues. Germline values: CDR1 GTSNPN, CDR2 SVGIG (reference sequence). The V gene lost 0 bases and the J gene lost 4 bases, with 9 bases spanning the gap.

The specimen sequenced was PBMCs. The chain joins TRBV30 to TRBJ1-1, with a tentative D call TRBD1 (6 bases). This receptor was taken from a human donor in good health. The chain's CDR3 is CAWSVQGFTEAFF. The CDR3 DNA follows: TGTGCCTGGAGTGTACAGGGTTTCACTGAAGCTTTCTTT. Looking up the rest from reference TRBV30 and TRBJ1-1 gives the full variable domain: SQTIHQWPATLVQPVGSPLSLECTVEGTSNPNLYWYRQAAGRGLQLLFYSVGIGQISSEVPQNLSASRPQDRQFILSSKKLLLSDSGFYLCAWSVQGFTEAFFGQGTRLTVV.